Shown below are 26 T cell receptor beta chains from a single sample sequenced in a study of blood T cell repertoires in COVID-19. Assay used: immunoSEQ multiplex PCR; TCRdb lists only in-frame clones, some missing. The sample includes 85,000 to 130,000 clones, roughly four fifths of them seen just once. Material: peripheral blood. Receptors originate from a man aged 55 to 70 with acute or convalescent COVID-19.

V gene TRBV7-2 combines with J gene TRBJ1-5; tentative D call: TRBD1 (5 bases). Germline loops: CDR1 SGHTA, CDR2 FQGNSA. V lost 2 bases to trimming and J lost 9 bases, with 5 bases between them. CDR3 length: 11 residues. The CDR3 bases are TGTGCCAGCAGCTTAAGGGGGCCCCAGCATTTT. It translates to CASSLRGPQHF.

The chain couples TRBV3-1 (or the pseudogene TRBV3-2) to TRBJ2-7; D is possibly TRBD2 (6 bases). The germline V and J ends were trimmed by 2 bases and 1 base, with 18 bases remaining between them. The CDR3 totals 17 residues. The germline V gene encodes CDR1 LGHDT and CDR2 YNNKEL (reference sequence). The CDR3, as DNA: TGTGCCAGCAGCCAAAGCACTAGCAGAGTTTTATCCTACGAGCAGTACTTC. It specifies CASSQSTSRVLSYEQYF.

The CDR3: CASSILTGDTEAFF. CDR3 coding DNA: TGTGCCAGCAGCATATTGACAGGGGACACTGAAGCTTTCTTT. V is TRBV7-9 and J is TRBJ1-1; 8 positions agree with TRBD1. V lost 5 bases to trimming and J lost 3 bases; unmatched junction nucleotides: 5. The CDR3 loop spans 14 amino acids. CDR1 is SEHNR and CDR2 is FQNEAQ in the germline V gene (reference sequence). Complete variable domain (other parts from reference TRBV7-9 and TRBJ1-1): DTGVSQNPRHKITKRGQNVTFRCDPISEHNRLYWYRQTLGQGPEFLTYFQNEAQLEKSRLLSDRFSAERPKGSFSTLEIQRTEQGDSAMYLCASSILTGDTEAFFGQGTRLTVV.

The sample holds one count of this clone. The chain is built from TRBV29-1 and TRBJ2-7, with 9 bases lining up with TRBD1. Germline V gene sequence: CDR1 SQVTM, CDR2 ANQGSEA. After removal of 3 bases from V and 2 bases from J, the junction contained 5 bases not matched to a gene. The CDR3 runs to 14 residues. DNA for the CDR3: TGCAGCGTTGACCTAGGACAGGGGACCTACGAGCAGTACTTC. It yields the protein CSVDLGQGTYEQYF.

The genes are TRBV5-6 and TRBJ1-1; D unclear. The CDR3 covers 13 residues. The germline V and J ends were trimmed by 2 bases and 1 base, with 6 bases remaining between them. Germline loops: CDR1 SGHDT, CDR2 YYEEEE. The CDR3 DNA is TGTGCCAGCAGCTTCATAGAGAACACTGAAGCTTTCTTT. It is translated as CASSFIENTEAFF.

This chain uses TRBV20-1 with TRBJ1-2, with 8 bases that match TRBD1. Unmatched junction bases numbered 6, after V lost 3 bases and J lost 6 bases. Germline V gives CDR1 DFQATT, CDR2 SNEGSKA (reference sequence). The CDR3 is 13 residues long. CDR3 bases: TGCAGTGCTAGTGATCAGGGGGCCGATGGCTACACCTTC. Encoded protein: CSASDQGADGYTF.

This chain links TRBV6-5 with TRBJ1-5; 9 bases align to TRBD1. The germline gives CDR1 MNHEY, CDR2 SVGAGI. The V gene end was trimmed by 6 bases and the J gene end by 7 bases; junction bases not matched to a gene: 4. The CDR3 is 13 amino acids. The CDR3 here is CASRRTGDQPQHF. CDR3 coding DNA: TGTGCCAGCAGGCGGACAGGGGACCAGCCCCAGCATTTT.

The CDR3 coding sequence is TGCGCCAGCAGCCAAGAGAGGGAACAGCCCCAGCATTTT. This encodes CASSQEREQPQHF. The rearrangement uses TRBV4-3 and TRBJ1-5; D not resolved. Trimming took 0 bases from V and 7 from J, leaving 7 bases between them. Germline lookup yields CDR1 LGHNA and CDR2 YSLEER. The CDR3 has 13 amino acids.

The rearrangement links TRBV21-1 to TRBJ2-7; the table's D call TRBD1 went unverified against the DNA. TRBV21-1 is deemed a pseudogene. The CDR3 consists of 18 residues. Here the CDR3 reads CASSKPSFPGTGTYEQYF. The CDR3 DNA sequence: TGTGCCAGCAGCAAGCCCTCCTTCCCCGGGACAGGGACCTACGAGCAGTACTTC.

The chain couples TRBV6-2 or TRBV6-3 to TRBJ1-1; 10 nucleotides match TRBD1. J gave up 5 bases and V 4 bases, and 4 bases lay outside the gene matches. This CDR3 region has 14 residues. CDR1 MNHEY and CDR2 SVGEGT come from the germline V gene. CDR3 in amino acids: CASSWWDRGTEAFF. CDR3 in DNA: TGTGCCAGCAGTTGGTGGGACAGGGGTACTGAAGCTTTCTTT.

The chain recombines TRBV7-9 with TRBJ1-6; no clear D. The germline V and J ends were trimmed by 5 bases and 7 bases, with 12 bases remaining between them. Germline loops: CDR1 SEHNR, CDR2 FQNEAQ (reference sequence). The CDR3 sequence is 14 residues long. The CDR3 loop reads CASSPQTGNSPLHF. In DNA, the CDR3 is TGTGCCAGCAGCCCGCAGACGGGGAATTCACCCCTCCACTTT.

The chain employs TRBV24-1 and TRBJ2-7, with 9 bases lining up with TRBD1. This CDR3 comprises 16 residues. V was clipped by 3 bases and J by 2 bases; unmatched bases: 7. Germline V gene sequence: CDR1 KGHDR, CDR2 SFDVKD. Here the CDR3 reads CATSDPTGQGTYEQYF. In nucleotides, the CDR3 is TGTGCCACCAGTGATCCCACGGGACAGGGAACCTACGAGCAGTACTTC.

The CDR3 here is CASSPLSGGLYEQYF. The CDR3 bases are TGTGCCAGCAGCCCCCTGAGCGGGGGTCTCTACGAGCAGTACTTC. This chain joins TRBV7-9 and TRBJ2-7; 8 bases match TRBD2. The CDR3 is 15 residues long. The germline gives CDR1 SEHNR, CDR2 FQNEAQ (reference sequence). The trim removed 5 bases at V and 3 bases at J, leaving 9 bases unmatched.

The genes are TRBV5-1 and TRBJ1-4; unclear D gene. CDR1 and CDR2 from the germline V gene are SGHRS and YFSETQ. CDR3 length equals 14 residues. Between the trimmed V and J ends, which lost 5 bases and 4 bases, there was a span of 12 bases. As DNA, the CDR3 is TGCGCCAGCAGTGATGGCCCCATTAATGAAAAACTGTTTTTT. It codes for CASSDGPINEKLFF.

This chain joins TRBV5-8 and TRBJ1-2; 7 bases fit TRBD1. The germline V gene encodes CDR1 SGHTS and CDR2 YDEGEE. The V and J ends lost 4 bases and 0 bases, in that order; junction bases with no gene match: 6. The length of the CDR3 is 15 residues. Here the CDR3 reads CASSPDRAANYGYTF. In nucleotides, the CDR3 is TGTGCCAGCAGCCCAGACAGGGCAGCTAACTATGGCTACACCTTC.

The V gene is TRBV6-5, the J gene TRBJ1-1; D gene ambiguous. Trimming shortened V by 6 bases and J by 0 bases, and 14 bases separated the two germline ends. Germline V gene data show CDR1 as MNHEY and CDR2 as SVGAGI. The CDR3 runs to 15 residues. This chain's CDR3 is CASSAFKAMNTEAFF. The CDR3 nucleotides read TGTGCCAGCAGCGCCTTTAAAGCCATGAACACTGAAGCTTTCTTT.

In this sample, this clone turned up a few times. The V gene is TRBV21-1, the J gene TRBJ1-3; TRBD1, the table's D call, lacks a check against the DNA. TRBV21-1 is a listed pseudogene. This CDR3 contains 17 residues. Here the CDR3 DNA reads TGTGCCAGCAGCAAAGAGAGGGGGCAGGGGGTCGAGGACACCATATATTTT. This translates into CASSKERGQGVEDTIYF.

The count of this clone is one. The gene calls are TRBV5-1 and TRBJ2-2, with D perhaps matching TRBD1 (5 bases). CDR1 and CDR2 from the germline V gene are SGHRS and YFSETQ. V dropped 0 bases and J dropped 3 bases, with 12 bases sitting between them. The CDR3 spans 16 residues. The DNA for the CDR3 is TGCGCCAGCAGCTTGGCCTTGAGACAGTACACCGGGGAGCTGTTTTTT. Its translation: CASSLALRQYTGELFF.

V and J are TRBV6-5 and TRBJ2-7; TRBD2 aligns across 11 bases. The germline CDR1 and CDR2 sequences are MNHEY and SVGAGI. This CDR3 is 14 amino acids long. The ends lost 5 bases at V and 6 bases at J; junction bases unmatched: 6. DNA of the CDR3: TGTGCCAGCAGTCCAGGACTAGCGGGCTTCGAGCAGTACTTC. Protein sequence: CASSPGLAGFEQYF.

This chain links TRBV7-9 with TRBJ2-1, with D maybe TRBD2 (5 bases). The CDR3 covers 13 residues. The V and J ends lost 5 bases and 5 bases respectively, with 10 bases between them. CDR1 and CDR2 (germline): SEHNR, FQNEAQ (reference sequence). CDR3: CASSVVGDNEQFF. In DNA, the CDR3 is TGTGCCAGCAGCGTCGTCGGGGACAATGAGCAGTTCTTC.

The gene calls are TRBV27 and TRBJ1-1; a possible D gene is TRBD1 (6 bases). The germline CDR1 and CDR2 sequences are MNHEY and SMNVEV (reference sequence). The CDR3 consists of 15 residues. V was clipped by 2 bases and J by 4 bases, with 14 bases between them. CDR3 sequence: CASSLQQGMFTEAFF. CDR3 nucleotides: TGTGCCAGCAGTTTACAGCAGGGGATGTTCACTGAAGCTTTCTTT.

This clone has more than one count but fewer than ten. This chain links TRBV3-1 (or the pseudogene TRBV3-2) with TRBJ2-2, with D possibly being TRBD2 (5 bases). The V end was cut by 4 bases, the J end by 4 bases, with 7 bases between. Germline-derived CDR1 and CDR2 are LGHDT and YNNKEL (reference sequence). There are 13 residues in the CDR3. The CDR3 sequence is CASSLGVTGELFF. The DNA for the CDR3 is TGTGCCAGCAGCCTCGGGGTCACCGGGGAGCTGTTTTTT.

This rearrangement joins TRBV27 to TRBJ2-3, with D uncertain. The CDR3 is made up of 16 amino acids. V shed 5 bases and J shed 0 bases, with 15 bases lying between them. Germline V gene data show CDR1 as MNHEY and CDR2 as SMNVEV (reference sequence). The CDR3 region has the DNA TGTGCCAGCAGTCCAGACTCACATGACAGCACAGATACGCAGTATTTT. This codes for CASSPDSHDSTDTQYF.

The rearrangement uses TRBV11-2 and TRBJ2-1; D may be TRBD2 (5 bases). This CDR3 is 11 amino acids long. V was clipped by 6 bases and J by 8 bases, with 8 bases between them. Germline V gene data show CDR1 as SGHAT and CDR2 as FQNNGV. CDR3 nucleotides: TGTGCCAGCAGAGAAGCGGATGAGCAGTTCTTC. Encoded protein: CASREADEQFF.

The chain recombines TRBV6-5 with TRBJ1-5; D unclear. This CDR3 contains 13 residues. V shed 3 bases and J shed 0 bases, with 3 bases lying between them. The V gene's germline CDR1 is MNHEY and CDR2 SVGAGI. The CDR3 protein is CASSYNSNQPQHF. CDR3 bases: TGTGCCAGCAGTTATAATAGCAATCAGCCCCAGCATTTT.

This rearrangement joins TRBV30 to TRBJ1-3; 9 bases fit TRBD1. The V gene's germline CDR1 is GTSNPN and CDR2 SVGIG (reference sequence). The CDR3 spans 16 residues. V dropped 0 bases and J dropped 4; count of bases not matched to a gene: 7. The CDR3 protein is CAWSVEQGAGGNTIYF. In nucleotides, the CDR3 is TGTGCCTGGAGTGTCGAACAGGGGGCTGGGGGAAACACCATATATTTT.